This entry lists 20 T cell receptor beta chains sequenced from one sample in a study of response to subunit inactivated influenza vaccine. TCRdb analysed the RT-PCR reads with MiXCR anew, one entry per CDR3 protein. The table lists over 800,000 distinct CDR3 sequences, approximately 22% of them singletons, with roughly 10% in the top ten. Material: PBMCs from blood, obtained about 5 days after vaccination. These receptors were collected from a man aged 50 or older who received an inactivated influenza vaccine.

This clonotype was picked up a small number of times. The chain uses TRBV6-2 or TRBV6-3 and TRBJ2-7; 12 bases fit TRBD2. CDR3 length equals 17 residues. Germline CDR1 MNHEY, CDR2 SVGEGT. The V segment lost 6 bases and the J segment 7 bases; nucleotides outside the gene matches: 16. CDR3 nucleotide sequence: TGTGCCAGCAGCACCCCTAGCGGGAGGGCCGTCCACAAAGAGCAGTACTTC. Translating gives CASSTPSGRAVHKEQYF.

The V call is TRBV6-5, the J call TRBJ1-2, with D uncertain. Germline V gene data show CDR1 as MNHEY and CDR2 as SVGAGI. V lost 2 bases to trimming and J lost 8 bases, with 18 bases between them. This CDR3 is 15 amino acids long. The CDR3 region has the DNA TGTGCCAGCAGTTACAATCCTCGGGGTCTCGTGGGCTACACCTTC. It specifies CASSYNPRGLVGYTF.

This clonotype was counted a few times. The chain has TRBV29-1 and TRBJ2-3, with D maybe TRBD1 (5 bases). V was shortened by 4 bases and J by 1 base, with 9 bases between the two germline ends. CDR3 length: 13 amino acids. Germline-derived CDR1 and CDR2 are SQVTM and ANQGSEA. The CDR3 DNA sequence: TGCAGCGTTGGGACAAGAGGCACAGATACGCAGTATTTT. This translates into CSVGTRGTDTQYF.

The sample holds a few counts of this clonotype. The DNA of the CDR3 is TGTGCCAGCTCACCCCTGGACCAAGAGACCCAGTACTTC. It specifies CASSPLDQETQYF. J is TRBJ2-5 and V is TRBV18; D call uncertain. The germline V gene encodes CDR1 KGHSH and CDR2 LQKENI. V lost 3 bases, J lost 0 bases, and 5 bases lay in between. CDR3 size: 13 residues.

This clonotype was found a few times. This sequence joins TRBV12-3 or TRBV12-4 and TRBJ2-5; 8 bases are shared with TRBD2. The V segment lost 5 bases and the J segment 0 bases; nucleotides outside the gene matches: 5. This CDR3 has 15 residues. CDR3 amino acids: CASSRGGGNQETQYF. CDR3 nucleotides: TGTGCCAGCAGTAGAGGCGGGGGGAACCAAGAGACCCAGTACTTC.

The chain links TRBV6-2 or TRBV6-3 to TRBJ2-5; D ambiguous. CDR3 length equals 14 residues. From germline, CDR1 is MNHEY and CDR2 SVGEGT. Trimming cost V 0 bases and J 0 bases, with 5 bases left between them. CDR3 sequence: CASSYSTYQETQYF. In nucleotides, the CDR3 is TGTGCCAGCAGTTACTCAACGTACCAAGAGACCCAGTACTTC.

This chain connects TRBV4-3 to TRBJ2-4; weak D call: TRBD2 (6 bases). Germline V gene data show CDR1 as LGHNA and CDR2 as YSLEER. The CDR3 has 15 residues. V was pared by 4 bases and J by 7 bases, with 17 bases between. As DNA, the CDR3 is TGCGCCAGCAGCCTTGGGACCCCCCGGGGGAACATTCAGTACTTC. Its translation is CASSLGTPRGNIQYF.

This chain uses TRBV12-3 or TRBV12-4 with TRBJ2-1; D remains ambiguous. The V end was cut by 6 bases, the J end by 5 bases, with 14 bases between. This CDR3 is 14 amino acids long. CDR3 in amino acids: CASSRGNGDNEQFF. In nucleotides, the CDR3 is TGTGCCAGCAGCCGAGGTAATGGTGACAATGAGCAGTTCTTC.

V gene TRBV27 combines with J gene TRBJ2-3, with D possibly matching TRBD2 (6 bases). CDR3 length: 15 amino acids. The germline V and J ends were trimmed by 5 bases and 1 base, with 13 bases remaining between them. The germline V gene encodes CDR1 MNHEY and CDR2 SMNVEV (reference sequence). The CDR3 spells CASSLGSWGTDTQYF. The CDR3 DNA reads as TGTGCCAGCAGTCTCGGGAGTTGGGGCACAGATACGCAGTATTTT.

This chain joins TRBV6-2 or TRBV6-3 and TRBJ2-2, with unresolved D. The CDR3 runs to 19 residues. CDR1 and CDR2 from the germline V gene are MNHEY and SVGEGT. The germline V and J ends were trimmed by 3 bases and 1 base, with 21 bases remaining between them. The CDR3 loop reads CASSYIGRSLAGNTGELFF. The CDR3 coding sequence is TGTGCCAGCAGTTATATAGGCAGGAGCTTAGCAGGGAACACCGGGGAGCTGTTTTTT.

As to this clonotype: The missing conserved phenylalanine or tryptophan at the end of this CDR3 makes a read error likely. The DNA is omitted, as the CDR3 cannot be located on it reliably, and the CDR3 follows TCRdb's listing. The chain couples TRBV11-2 to TRBJ2-5; the tabulated D call, TRBD1, remains unverified against the DNA. The germline V gene encodes CDR1 SGHAT and CDR2 FQNNGV. The CDR3 extends over 14 residues, inclusive of both ends. The CDR3 loop reads CASSSNRDRGAMSI.

This rearrangement joins TRBV27 to TRBJ1-1; 7 bases fit TRBD1. J gave up 5 bases and V 2 bases, and 5 bases lay outside the gene matches. Germline assignment: CDR1 MNHEY and CDR2 SMNVEV (reference sequence). There are 14 residues in the CDR3. The CDR3 region is CASSLRDSGTEAFF. DNA for the CDR3: TGTGCCAGCAGTTTACGGGACAGCGGGACTGAAGCTTTCTTT.

The chain uses TRBV27 and TRBJ1-1, with D perhaps matching TRBD1 (6 bases). CDR1 and CDR2 (germline): MNHEY, SMNVEV (reference sequence). Deletions cut 8 bases from V and 0 bases from J, with 16 bases between. The CDR3 runs to 15 residues. The CDR3 loop is CASFTGRGVNTEAFF. For the CDR3, the DNA is TGTGCCAGCTTCACGGGGAGGGGGGTGAACACTGAAGCTTTCTTT.

This clonotype was picked up a small number of times. The chain links TRBV6-2 or TRBV6-3 to TRBJ1-2, with a tentative D call TRBD1 (6 bases). CDR3 length: 13 residues. V lost 8 bases and J lost 4, with 14 bases in between. Germline CDR1 is MNHEY and CDR2 is SVGEGT. CDR3 nucleotide sequence: TGTGCCAGCCGGGACACAAGGACCTATGGCTACACCTTC. Amino acid sequence: CASRDTRTYGYTF.

The chain uses TRBV20-1 and TRBJ1-1; D gene ambiguous. The length of the CDR3 is 13 residues. With 3 bases removed from V and 3 bases from J, the gap between germline ends came to 11 bases. Germline V lookup: CDR1 DFQATT, CDR2 SNEGSKA (reference sequence). The CDR3 bases are TGCAGTGCTAGTCCGGGGTCGGACACTGAAGCTTTCTTT. Protein: CSASPGSDTEAFF.

This clonotype was seen a few times. V and J are TRBV20-1 and TRBJ2-7; no firm D call. Between the trimmed V and J ends, which lost 1 base and 3 bases, there was a span of 7 bases. This CDR3 region has 12 residues. CDR1 is DFQATT, CDR2 SNEGSKA, per germline (reference sequence). The chain's CDR3 is CSARGHRYEQYF. The CDR3 DNA follows: TGCAGTGCTAGAGGGCACCGCTACGAGCAGTACTTC.

This clonotype was counted between two and nine times. This chain links TRBV7-9 with TRBJ2-1; 7 bases are shared with TRBD2. This CDR3 has 14 amino acids. Germline-derived CDR1 and CDR2 are SEHNR and FQNEAQ (reference sequence). The CDR3 sequence is CAGSREVTYNEQFF. The CDR3 DNA reads as TGTGCGGGGAGCCGGGAGGTGACCTACAATGAGCAGTTCTTC.

This clonotype has ten or more counts. The chain links TRBV6-2 or TRBV6-3 to TRBJ2-7; 8 bases line up with TRBD2. The CDR3 runs to 16 residues. The trim removed 6 bases at V and 7 bases at J, leaving 17 bases unmatched. From germline, CDR1 is MNHEY and CDR2 SVGEGT. The chain's CDR3 is CASSLSLRGGTGEQYF. CDR3 sequence (DNA): TGTGCCAGCAGCCTCTCCCTTCGGGGGGGAACCGGTGAGCAGTACTTC.

V is TRBV20-1 and J is TRBJ2-3, with TRBD1 matching over 8 bases. The CDR3 consists of 13 residues. J was trimmed by 3 bases and V by 6 bases; bases with no gene match: 5. In germline, CDR1 is DFQATT, CDR2 SNEGSKA (reference sequence). CDR3 in amino acids: CSAPGGGTDTQYF. CDR3 nucleotide sequence: TGCAGTGCCCCAGGGGGCGGGACAGATACGCAGTATTTT.

This clonotype was recorded a few times. V is TRBV7-9 and J is TRBJ2-1, with TRBD2 as a possible D gene (6 bases). Germline lookup yields CDR1 SEHNR and CDR2 FQNEAQ (reference sequence). The length of the CDR3 is 16 residues. The germline V and J ends were trimmed by 0 bases and 8 bases, with 17 bases remaining between them. CDR3 in DNA: TGTGCCAGCAGCTTAGCCCCCGGGAGAGGGGTCGATGAGCAGTTCTTC. Translating it yields CASSLAPGRGVDEQFF.